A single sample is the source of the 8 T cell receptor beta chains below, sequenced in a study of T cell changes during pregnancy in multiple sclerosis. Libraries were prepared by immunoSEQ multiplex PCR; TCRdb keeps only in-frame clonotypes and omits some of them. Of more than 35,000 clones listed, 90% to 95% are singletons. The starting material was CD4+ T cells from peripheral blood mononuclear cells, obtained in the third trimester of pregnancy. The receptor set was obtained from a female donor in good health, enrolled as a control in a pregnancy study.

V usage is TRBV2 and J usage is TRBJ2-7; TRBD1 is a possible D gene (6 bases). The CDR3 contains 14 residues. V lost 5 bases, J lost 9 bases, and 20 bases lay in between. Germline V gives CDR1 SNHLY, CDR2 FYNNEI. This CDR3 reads CASSSTLDSPAQYF. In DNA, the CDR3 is TGTGCCAGCAGTAGTACACTGGACAGCCCAGCGCAGTACTTC.

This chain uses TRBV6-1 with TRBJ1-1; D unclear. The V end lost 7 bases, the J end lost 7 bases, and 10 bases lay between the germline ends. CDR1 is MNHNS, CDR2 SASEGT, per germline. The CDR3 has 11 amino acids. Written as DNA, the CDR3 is TGTGCCAGCAAAATGGAGAATGAAGCTTTCTTT. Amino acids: CASKMENEAFF.

The CDR3 spells CASGHNNEKLFF. The CDR3 bases are TGTGCCAGCGGACATAATAATGAAAAACTGTTTTTT. The chain links TRBV18 to TRBJ1-4; weak D call: TRBD1 (5 bases). Germline CDR1 reads KGHSH; CDR2 reads LQKENI. The CDR3 spans 12 residues. Trimming removed 8 bases from V and 4 bases from J, with 8 bases in between.

In DNA form, the CDR3 reads TGCGCCAGCGCCTTGCGGGGGGGGGATGAGCAGTTCTTC. Residues: CASALRGGDEQFF. This chain connects TRBV4-1 to TRBJ2-1; 9 bases map to TRBD2. This CDR3 comprises 13 residues. Germline V lookup: CDR1 MGHRA, CDR2 YSYEKL. V dropped 8 bases and J dropped 8; count of bases not matched to a gene: 7.

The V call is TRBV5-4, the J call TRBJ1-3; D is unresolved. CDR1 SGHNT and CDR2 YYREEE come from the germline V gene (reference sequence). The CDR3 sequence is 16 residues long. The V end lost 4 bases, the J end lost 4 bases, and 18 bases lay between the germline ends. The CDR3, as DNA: TGTGCCAGCAGCACCACGGGTTTCACCCGCGGAAACACCATATATTTT. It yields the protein CASSTTGFTRGNTIYF.

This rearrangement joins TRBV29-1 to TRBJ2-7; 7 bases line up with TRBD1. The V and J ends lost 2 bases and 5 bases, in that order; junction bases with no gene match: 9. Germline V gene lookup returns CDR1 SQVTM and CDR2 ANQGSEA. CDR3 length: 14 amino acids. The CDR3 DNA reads TGCAGCGTTGAAACCGGGACAGTTACGGACGAGCAGTACTTC. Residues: CSVETGTVTDEQYF.

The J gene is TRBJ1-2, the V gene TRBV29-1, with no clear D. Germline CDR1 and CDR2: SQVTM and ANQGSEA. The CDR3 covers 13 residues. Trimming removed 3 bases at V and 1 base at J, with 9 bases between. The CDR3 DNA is TGCAGCGTTGAGATTGGAGATAACTATGGCTACACCTTC. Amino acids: CSVEIGDNYGYTF.

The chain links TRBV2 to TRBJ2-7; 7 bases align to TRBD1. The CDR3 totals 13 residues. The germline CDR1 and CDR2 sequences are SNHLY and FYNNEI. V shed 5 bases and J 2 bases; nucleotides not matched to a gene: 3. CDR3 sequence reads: CASSTGETYEQYF. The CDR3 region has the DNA TGTGCCAGCAGTACAGGGGAGACCTACGAGCAGTACTTC.